This T cell receptor (beta chain) stems from a study of regulatory T cells in long-lasting Graves disease. Trimming shortened V by 0 bases and J by 4 bases, and 15 bases separated the two germline ends. CDR3 length: 16 residues. Germline V gene data show CDR1 as MNHEY and CDR2 as SVGEGT. Arm-PCR with iRepertoire HTBI primers amplified the CDR3 regions for these TCR beta libraries. Each CDR3 protein is one row after TCRdb ran MiXCR on the multiplex PCR reads. Of about 460,000 distinct CDR3 sequences listed, 14% are singletons. The time point denotes: newly diagnosed GD, antithyroid drugs for less than 3 months. Construction of the TCR library relied on RNA isolated from PBMCs. In addition, the sample was reused for a study of T cells in Graves' hyperthyroidism and ophthalmopathy.

V is TRBV6-2 or TRBV6-3 and J is TRBJ1-1; no reliable D call. Specimen: peripheral blood mononuclear cells (PBMCs), collected at new diagnosis, from a patient treated with antithyroid drugs. This TCR derives from a woman aged 45-65 years with Graves disease. The CDR3, as DNA: TGTGCCAGCAGTTACTCAGGACTTCCTATGAGCACTGAAGCTTTCTTT. It translates to CASSYSGLPMSTEAFF.